Below, 16 T cell receptor beta chains from the same sample are listed, as sequenced in a study of T cell changes during pregnancy in multiple sclerosis. Profiled with immunoSEQ multiplex PCR; TCRdb holds only in-frame clones, not every one. In the table there are tens of thousands of clones, about 90% of which are singletons. The sample consisted of CD4+ T cells from peripheral blood mononuclear cells, taken in the third trimester of pregnancy. The source is a female donor in good health, enrolled as a control in a pregnancy study.

This clone has only one observation. The CDR3: CASSSPLLAGVDEQYF. As DNA, the CDR3 is TGTGCCAGCAGTTCCCCGTTACTAGCGGGGGTCGACGAGCAGTACTTC. The chain links TRBV27 to TRBJ2-7, with 11 bases fitting TRBD2. The CDR3 sequence is 16 residues long. Trimming took 4 bases from V and 5 from J; bases not matched to a gene: 10. From germline, CDR1 is MNHEY and CDR2 SMNVEV (reference sequence).

Of note for this clone: The sample contains more than one DNA sequence encoding this CDR3. The chain joins TRBV19 to TRBJ2-7; 7 nucleotides match TRBD2. The CDR3 runs to 15 residues. CDR1 is LNHDA and CDR2 is SQIVND in the germline V gene (reference sequence). V was clipped by 5 bases and J by 6 bases; unmatched bases: 13. The CDR3 bases are TGTGCCAGTAGTCCCCTCGAGGCGGGAGATCGCGAGCAGTACTTC. It specifies CASSPLEAGDREQYF.

The V and J genes are TRBV9 and TRBJ2-7; D is perhaps TRBD2 (6 bases). This CDR3 has 15 residues. The germline V gene has CDR1 SGDLS and CDR2 YYNGEE. Deletions cut 3 bases from V and 6 bases from J, with 19 bases between. CDR3 region: CASSAGTEGLREQYF. The CDR3, as DNA: TGTGCCAGCAGCGCGGGGACGGAGGGCCTTCGCGAGCAGTACTTC.

The rearrangement joins TRBV5-3 to TRBJ2-7; 14 positions match TRBD2. TRBV5-3 is designated an ORF whose function remains uncertain. With V trimmed by 4 bases and J by 0 bases, 3 bases remained unmatched. The length of the CDR3 is 16 residues. CDR3: CARSLGTSGSSYEQYF. The CDR3 DNA reads TGTGCCAGAAGCCTTGGGACTAGCGGGAGCTCCTACGAGCAGTACTTC.

The chain employs TRBV18 and TRBJ1-2; 7 bases are a match to TRBD1. Per the germline V gene, CDR1 is KGHSH and CDR2 is LQKENI. With 6 bases clipped from V and 6 bases from J, the junction kept 25 bases outside the gene matches. The CDR3 length is 19 residues. The CDR3 nucleotides read TGTGCCAGCTCCCTACTGCCCCACTTTGAACAGGGGTCTCGAGATGGCTACACCTTC. Translation gives CASSLLPHFEQGSRDGYTF.

J is TRBJ2-1 and V is TRBV6-5; TRBD2 might be the D (6 bases). CDR3 size: 16 residues. V was trimmed by 0 bases and J by 5 bases, leaving 14 bases between them. The germline CDR1 and CDR2 sequences are MNHEY and SVGAGI. The CDR3 DNA follows: TGTGCCAGCAGTTACTCGCGGGATCCTCGGGACAATGAGCAGTTCTTC. This codes for CASSYSRDPRDNEQFF.

The chain has TRBV2 and TRBJ2-1; 7 bases agree with TRBD2. Germline V CDR1 and CDR2: SNHLY, FYNNEI. Trimming took 4 bases from V and 7 from J; bases not matched to a gene: 10. The CDR3 runs to 15 residues. The CDR3 here is CASSGSREGLNEQFF. The CDR3 DNA reads as TGTGCCAGCAGTGGCAGCAGGGAGGGACTTAATGAGCAGTTCTTC.

The V and J genes are TRBV4-2 and TRBJ2-2; the D gene is possibly TRBD2 (6 bases). The CDR3 is made up of 16 amino acids. With 1 base removed from V and 4 bases from J, the gap between germline ends came to 13 bases. Looked up from germline, CDR1 is LGHNA and CDR2 is YNFKEQ. CDR3 residues: CASSQVGRETTGELFF. The CDR3, as DNA: TGTGCCAGCAGCCAAGTCGGCCGGGAGACCACCGGGGAGCTGTTTTTT.

This rearrangement joins TRBV7-8 to TRBJ2-7; D possibly corresponds to TRBD2 (6 bases). Germline V gives CDR1 SGHVS, CDR2 FQNEAQ. Trimming stripped 5 bases from V and 0 bases from J, with 17 bases between. The CDR3 runs to 16 residues. The CDR3 bases are TGTGCCAGCAGCCCTCAGATGGCGGGATACTCCTACGAGCAGTACTTC. Translating gives CASSPQMAGYSYEQYF.

This clone was seen just once. The chain has TRBV5-1 and TRBJ2-5, with 9 bases fitting TRBD2. With V trimmed by 1 base and J by 2 bases, 9 bases remained unmatched. Looked up from germline, CDR1 is SGHRS and CDR2 is YFSETQ. This CDR3 is built from 17 residues. This CDR3 reads CASSLNIQREAQETQYF. The CDR3 DNA sequence: TGCGCCAGCAGCTTGAATATACAGCGGGAGGCTCAAGAGACCCAGTACTTC. Variable domain in full (rest from reference TRBV5-1 and TRBJ2-5): KAGVTQTPRYLIKTRGQQVTLSCSPISGHRSVSWYQQTPGQGLQFLFEYFSETQRNKGNFPGRFSGRQFSNSRSEMNVSTLELGDSALYLCASSLNIQREAQETQYFGPGTRLLVL.

This clone was seen just once. The V and J genes are TRBV10-3 and TRBJ1-5; TRBD1 is a possible D gene (5 bases). Germline-derived CDR1 and CDR2 are ENHRY and SYGVKD. V lost 3 bases and J lost 2, with 5 bases in between. The CDR3 sequence is 13 residues long. CDR3 sequence: CAISDRGNQPQHF. The DNA of the CDR3 is TGTGCCATCAGTGACAGGGGCAATCAGCCCCAGCATTTT.

The J gene is TRBJ2-5, the V gene TRBV29-1; 7 bases are a match to TRBD2. The CDR3 consists of 12 residues. Germline CDR1 SQVTM, CDR2 ANQGSEA. V lost 4 bases to trimming and J lost 11 bases; unmatched junction nucleotides: 10. CDR3: CSVANGGGEQYF. The CDR3 nucleotides read TGCAGCGTTGCGAATGGGGGGGGAGAGCAGTACTTC.

This sequence joins TRBV4-1 and TRBJ2-5, with TRBD1 identical over 7 bases. In germline, CDR1 is MGHRA, CDR2 YSYEKL. The CDR3 spans 18 residues. Germline trimming cut 1 base from V and 0 bases from J; bases unmatched to any gene: 11. The CDR3 protein is CASSQVFRKTGYQETQYF. DNA of the CDR3: TGCGCCAGCAGCCAAGTTTTCCGGAAGACAGGGTACCAAGAGACCCAGTACTTC.

The chain's CDR3 is CAWKGVGSPLHF. DNA of the CDR3: TGTGCCTGGAAGGGGGTAGGGTCACCCCTCCACTTT. The chain has TRBV30 and TRBJ1-6; TRBD1 is a possible D gene (6 bases). The CDR3 loop spans 12 amino acids. The V gene's germline CDR1 is GTSNPN and CDR2 SVGIG (reference sequence). V was clipped by 4 bases and J by 10 bases, with 11 bases between them.

The V and J genes are TRBV2 and TRBJ1-2, with 10 nucleotides matching TRBD1. CDR3 length equals 16 residues. After removal of 8 bases from V and 4 bases from J, the junction contained 13 bases not matched to a gene. The germline gives CDR1 SNHLY, CDR2 FYNNEI. CDR3 sequence reads: CASRRTTGTGAYGYTF. DNA of the CDR3: TGTGCCAGCCGCCGAACTACCGGGACAGGGGCCTATGGCTACACCTTC.

The chain is built from TRBV27 and TRBJ2-2, with D hard to call. The CDR3 sequence is 14 residues long. V gave up 4 bases and J gave up 4 bases, with 10 bases separating them. Germline CDR1 MNHEY, CDR2 SMNVEV (reference sequence). CDR3 in amino acids: CASSSARGTGELFF. The CDR3, as DNA: TGTGCCAGCAGTTCGGCCCGAGGCACCGGGGAGCTGTTTTTT.